The 31 T cell receptor beta chains in this list originate from one sample, sequenced in a study of cytomegalovirus exposure and HLA in healthy donors. The PCR employed 60 Vbeta primers together with 13 Jbeta primers. The method was immunoSEQ multiplex PCR; TCRdb's version includes in-frame clones alone and lacks a portion of them. Of roughly 120,000 clones detected, 77% appear once; the ten largest clones hold 9.5% to 15%. The sequenced sample consisted of PBMCs. Receptor source: a middle-aged woman in good health and CMV-seropositive.

The chain employs TRBV19 and TRBJ1-5; D unclear. Germline assignment: CDR1 LNHDA and CDR2 SQIVND (reference sequence). The V gene lost 6 bases and the J gene lost 5 bases, with 11 bases spanning the gap. The CDR3 length is 13 residues. CDR3 coding DNA: TGTGCCAGTAGGGTGGGCCCCCATCAGCCCCAGCATTTT. Protein product: CASRVGPHQPQHF.

This clone came up a few times. The chain joins TRBV2 to TRBJ2-7; possible D gene TRBD2, 7 bases. From germline, CDR1 is SNHLY and CDR2 FYNNEI. The V gene lost 6 bases and the J gene lost 9 bases, with 18 bases spanning the gap. CDR3 length equals 13 residues. Here the CDR3 reads CASRPGGGGGQYF. CDR3 nucleotides: TGTGCCAGCAGGCCTGGGGGGGGCGGTGGGCAGTACTTC.

This chain connects TRBV28 to TRBJ1-5; D uncertain. Trimming removed 4 bases from V and 0 bases from J, with 7 bases in between. Germline loops: CDR1 MDHEN, CDR2 SYDVKM. The CDR3 loop spans 14 amino acids. The CDR3 is CASSSPGSNQPQHF. CDR3 nucleotides: TGTGCCAGCAGTTCCCCAGGTAGCAATCAGCCCCAGCATTTT.

V is TRBV5-1 and J is TRBJ2-5, with 8 bases fitting TRBD1. The CDR3 runs to 16 residues. J was trimmed by 4 bases and V by 4 bases; bases with no gene match: 12. Germline-derived CDR1 and CDR2 are SGHRS and YFSETQ. The CDR3 loop is CASSLNAGGAVETQYF. For the CDR3, the DNA is TGCGCCAGCAGCCTCAACGCAGGGGGCGCGGTAGAGACCCAGTACTTC.

A single count supports this clone. The chain is built from TRBV28 and TRBJ1-5; 8 nucleotides align to TRBD1. The junction had 7 bases not matched to a gene; V was cut back by 8 bases and J by 4 bases. The germline V gene has CDR1 MDHEN and CDR2 SYDVKM. This CDR3 is built from 14 residues. The CDR3 loop is CASGRTGMNQPQHF. The CDR3 DNA sequence: TGTGCCAGCGGGCGGACAGGGATGAATCAGCCCCAGCATTTT.

V is TRBV5-4 and J is TRBJ1-4; tentative D call: TRBD1 (5 bases). CDR1 and CDR2 from the germline V gene are SGHNT and YYREEE (reference sequence). This CDR3 has 14 amino acids. V lost 4 bases and J 5 bases, leaving 12 bases between the germline ends. CDR3 protein: CASSQTGINEKLFF. The CDR3 DNA sequence: TGTGCCAGCAGCCAAACAGGAATAAATGAAAAACTGTTTTTT.

The chain uses TRBV30 and TRBJ2-7; the D gene is possibly TRBD1 (5 bases). The CDR3 is made up of 11 amino acids. Per the germline V gene, CDR1 is GTSNPN and CDR2 is SVGIG (reference sequence). The V and J ends lost 5 bases and 7 bases respectively, with 12 bases between them. The CDR3 region is CAWSNRREQYF. CDR3 nucleotide sequence: TGTGCCTGGTCGAACAGGCGGGAGCAGTACTTC.

The V call is TRBV4-2, the J call TRBJ1-1; 12 bases agree with TRBD1. CDR1 and CDR2 from the germline V gene are LGHNA and YNFKEQ. The CDR3 extends over 18 amino acids. J gave up 5 bases and V 6 bases, and 16 bases lay outside the gene matches. CDR3 sequence: CASRPEGGTGGVGTEAFF. The CDR3, as DNA: TGTGCCAGCAGACCCGAGGGGGGGACAGGGGGCGTAGGGACTGAAGCTTTCTTT.

The V and J genes are TRBV6-1 and TRBJ2-1, with 8 bases that match TRBD2. The V gene end was trimmed by 8 bases and the J gene end by 8 bases; junction bases not matched to a gene: 5. There are 12 residues in the CDR3. Germline V gene data show CDR1 as MNHNS and CDR2 as SASEGT. In DNA, the CDR3 is TGTGCCAGCCGAGGACTAGCCGATGAGCAGTTCTTC. Amino acids: CASRGLADEQFF.

The table lists this clone with a count of one. The chain combines TRBV28 with TRBJ2-5; 15 bases map to TRBD2. The ends lost 6 bases at V and 7 bases at J; junction bases unmatched: 9. The length of the CDR3 is 16 residues. Looked up from germline, CDR1 is MDHEN and CDR2 is SYDVKM. The CDR3 DNA reads as TGTGCCAGCAGCCACGGACTAGCGGGGGGGGTAGGGACCCAGTACTTC. It encodes CASSHGLAGGVGTQYF.

The chain recombines TRBV30 with TRBJ2-1, with 7 nucleotides matching TRBD2. The CDR3 is 14 residues long. Trimming at V came to 2 bases and at J to 6 bases, leaving 7 bases not matched to a gene. The germline gives CDR1 GTSNPN, CDR2 SVGIG (reference sequence). This CDR3 reads CAWSSRGGPNEQFF. For the CDR3, the DNA is TGTGCCTGGAGTTCTAGGGGAGGGCCCAATGAGCAGTTCTTC.

This clone was counted once. The chain employs TRBV28 and TRBJ2-7, with 10 nucleotides matching TRBD2. Germline CDR1 reads MDHEN; CDR2 reads SYDVKM. The CDR3 sequence is 13 residues long. Trimming took 8 bases from V and 4 from J; bases not matched to a gene: 5. CDR3 coding DNA: TGTGCCAGCGTCTCTAGCGGGAGTTACGAGCAGTACTTC. It yields the protein CASVSSGSYEQYF. Full variable domain (outside the CDR3, taken from reference TRBV28 and TRBJ2-7): DVKVTQSSRYLVKRTGEKVFLECVQDMDHENMFWYRQDPGLGLRLIYFSYDVKMKEKGDIPEGYSVSREKKERFSLILESASTNQTSMYLCASVSSGSYEQYFGPGTRLTVT.

This clone has only one observation. The chain couples TRBV25-1 to TRBJ2-3, with TRBD2 identical over 12 bases. Germline CDR1 reads MGHDK; CDR2 reads SYGVNS. This CDR3 spans 16 amino acids. V lost 4 bases to trimming and J lost 6 bases; unmatched junction nucleotides: 8. The CDR3 DNA is TGTGCCAGCAGTGGGCTAGCGGGAGGGCCCCAGGATACGCAGTATTTT. Amino acid sequence: CASSGLAGGPQDTQYF.

The chain employs TRBV5-8 and TRBJ2-7; perhaps TRBD2 as D (5 bases). V was pared by 2 bases and J by 7 bases, with 13 bases between. The CDR3 is 13 residues long. Germline V gene data show CDR1 as SGHTS and CDR2 as YDEGEE. The CDR3 loop reads CASSLGGLREQYF. CDR3 nucleotide sequence: TGTGCCAGCAGCTTAGGCGGGCTGAGGGAGCAGTACTTC.

In its sample, this clone was seen a few times. V usage is TRBV5-1 and J usage is TRBJ1-1; D is ambiguous. This CDR3 has 13 amino acids. Germline V CDR1 and CDR2: SGHRS, YFSETQ. V dropped 3 bases and J dropped 6 bases, with 12 bases sitting between them. The CDR3 DNA is TGCGCCAGCAGCTCGTTACGCGGCTCTGAAGCTTTCTTT. As protein: CASSSLRGSEAFF.

This clone was counted between two and nine times. The genes are TRBV6-1 and TRBJ1-2; 9 bases match TRBD1. V dropped 5 bases and J dropped 8; count of bases not matched to a gene: 12. In germline, CDR1 is MNHNS, CDR2 SASEGT. CDR3 size: 15 residues. This chain's CDR3 is CASSRRGDREWGYTF. The CDR3, as DNA: TGTGCCAGCAGTCGTCGAGGGGACAGGGAATGGGGCTACACCTTC.

The CDR3 protein is CASSSGDRVRHEQYF. DNA of the CDR3: TGCGCCAGCAGCTCTGGGGACAGGGTTCGCCACGAGCAGTACTTC. This chain connects TRBV5-1 to TRBJ2-7; 9 bases align to TRBD1. This CDR3 is built from 15 residues. Germline CDR1 SGHRS, CDR2 YFSETQ. The V gene end was trimmed by 3 bases and the J gene end by 5 bases; junction bases not matched to a gene: 9.

J is TRBJ1-1 and V is TRBV5-4, with 9 nucleotides matching TRBD1. The CDR3 length is 14 residues. V was pared by 0 bases and J by 11 bases, with 8 bases of the junction left unmatched. Germline V gene lookup returns CDR1 SGHNT and CDR2 YYREEE (reference sequence). CDR3 residues: CASSLAGTGSVAFF. The CDR3 bases are TGTGCCAGCAGCTTGGCGGGGACAGGGAGCGTGGCTTTCTTT.

The chain joins TRBV30 to TRBJ1-5; D is unresolved. The CDR3 covers 13 residues. V lost 0 bases, J lost 5 bases, and 8 bases lay in between. Germline V gives CDR1 GTSNPN, CDR2 SVGIG (reference sequence). This CDR3 is CAWSVRHDQPQHF. CDR3 DNA sequence: TGTGCCTGGAGTGTTCGACACGATCAGCCCCAGCATTTT. Together with reference TRBV30 and TRBJ1-5, the CDR3 gives the full variable domain: SQTIHQWPATLVQPVGSPLSLECTVEGTSNPNLYWYRQAAGRGLQLLFYSVGIGQISSEVPQNLSASRPQDRQFILSSKKLLLSDSGFYLCAWSVRHDQPQHFGDGTRLSIL.

The chain couples TRBV28 to TRBJ2-1; tentative D call: TRBD1 (6 bases). V was shortened by 7 bases and J by 6 bases, with 22 bases between the two germline ends. This CDR3 comprises 16 residues. Germline-derived CDR1 and CDR2 are MDHEN and SYDVKM. CDR3 DNA sequence: TGTGCCAGCACCTCCCCCGGGACAAAAAGGACCAATGAGCAGTTCTTC. Protein: CASTSPGTKRTNEQFF. Full variable domain (missing parts from reference TRBV28 and TRBJ2-1): DVKVTQSSRYLVKRTGEKVFLECVQDMDHENMFWYRQDPGLGLRLIYFSYDVKMKEKGDIPEGYSVSREKKERFSLILESASTNQTSMYLCASTSPGTKRTNEQFFGPGTRLTVL.

The gene calls are TRBV2 and TRBJ2-1; TRBD2 matches at 12 bases. The V segment lost 7 bases and the J segment 7 bases; nucleotides outside the gene matches: 8. Germline V gene lookup returns CDR1 SNHLY and CDR2 FYNNEI. The CDR3 length is 15 residues. The CDR3 loop reads CASTRLAGDSNEQFF. Written as DNA, the CDR3 is TGTGCCAGCACCCGACTAGCGGGAGATTCTAATGAGCAGTTCTTC.

The chain links TRBV30 to TRBJ2-6; 11 positions match TRBD1. V shed 5 bases, J shed 0 bases, and the junction held 9 bases outside the gene matches. The CDR3 covers 18 residues. CDR1 GTSNPN and CDR2 SVGIG come from the germline V gene (reference sequence). CDR3 in amino acids: CAWAPGQGVHSGANVLTF. CDR3 coding DNA: TGTGCCTGGGCGCCGGGACAGGGGGTTCACTCTGGGGCCAACGTCCTGACTTTC.

This clone was counted only a few times. The chain uses TRBV9 and TRBJ1-1; TRBD1 matches at 10 bases. Germline V lookup: CDR1 SGDLS, CDR2 YYNGEE. The CDR3 runs 16 residues. The junction had 11 bases not matched to a gene; V was cut back by 3 bases and J by 6 bases. CDR3: CASSALWGTGEPEAFF. CDR3 nucleotide sequence: TGTGCCAGCAGCGCCCTGTGGGGGACAGGGGAACCTGAAGCTTTCTTT.

The V and J genes are TRBV28 and TRBJ2-1, with TRBD2 matching over 11 bases. J was trimmed by 8 bases and V by 5 bases; bases with no gene match: 11. This CDR3 comprises 16 residues. Germline CDR1 is MDHEN and CDR2 is SYDVKM. The DNA for the CDR3 is TGTGCCAGCAGTCCTAGCGGGAGGCGACCGGGGGATGAGCAGTTCTTC. It translates to CASSPSGRRPGDEQFF.

The chain links TRBV2 to TRBJ2-7; unclear D gene. Germline V gene lookup returns CDR1 SNHLY and CDR2 FYNNEI. The CDR3 spans 15 residues. V gave up 2 bases and J gave up 0 bases, with 11 bases separating them. The CDR3 region is CASSELTASSYEQYF. CDR3 coding DNA: TGTGCCAGCAGTGAATTGACTGCTAGCTCCTACGAGCAGTACTTC.

This rearrangement joins TRBV6-1 to TRBJ1-2, with TRBD1 matching 7 bases. The CDR3 runs to 15 residues. V shed 6 bases, J shed 4 bases, and the junction held 11 bases outside the gene matches. In germline, CDR1 is MNHNS, CDR2 SASEGT. The DNA for the CDR3 is TGTGCCAGCAGGAAGACAGGGTTAGAACTCTATGGCTACACCTTC. It specifies CASRKTGLELYGYTF.

This clone was observed once. V is TRBV28 and J is TRBJ1-1; D is uncertain. Germline lookup yields CDR1 MDHEN and CDR2 SYDVKM. Trimming shortened V by 6 bases and J by 5 bases, and 16 bases separated the two germline ends. CDR3 length equals 14 residues. The chain's CDR3 is CASSRTGLWTEAFF. The CDR3 bases are TGTGCCAGCAGCCGTACGGGTCTTTGGACTGAAGCTTTCTTT.

The rearrangement links TRBV25-1 to TRBJ2-7, with D maybe TRBD1 (6 bases). The germline V and J ends were trimmed by 1 base and 9 bases, with 16 bases remaining between them. Germline V lookup: CDR1 MGHDK, CDR2 SYGVNS. CDR3 length: 14 amino acids. CDR3 protein: CASSESLRGSGQYF. CDR3 nucleotides: TGTGCCAGCAGTGAATCCCTTAGGGGGTCTGGGCAGTACTTC.

V usage is TRBV7-3 and J usage is TRBJ2-1; 8 nucleotides line up with TRBD2. J was trimmed by 9 bases and V by 5 bases; bases with no gene match: 12. Germline values: CDR1 SGHTA, CDR2 FQGTGA. This CDR3 has 15 residues. CDR3 DNA: TGTGCCAGCAGCCCAAACGGGAGGGCGGTTAGTGAGCAGTTCTTC. The encoded protein is CASSPNGRAVSEQFF.

The chain recombines TRBV27 with TRBJ1-5; TRBD1 matches 8 bases. The germline V gene encodes CDR1 MNHEY and CDR2 SMNVEV (reference sequence). CDR3 length: 15 amino acids. Unmatched junction bases numbered 3, after V lost 4 bases and J lost 1 base. The CDR3 spells CASSSDRGSNQPQHF. As DNA, the CDR3 is TGTGCCAGCAGTTCCGACAGGGGAAGCAATCAGCCCCAGCATTTT.

A few counts support this clone. This rearrangement joins TRBV28 to TRBJ1-2; 9 bases are a match to TRBD1. There are 15 residues in the CDR3. CDR1 is MDHEN, CDR2 SYDVKM, per germline. The V and J ends lost 6 bases and 12 bases, in that order; junction bases with no gene match: 17. DNA for the CDR3: TGTGCCAGCAGACCCCCCGGGGACAGGGAAAAGCTGGACACCTTC. Amino acids: CASRPPGDREKLDTF.